This TCR beta chain derives from a study of shared clonotypes between healthy human individuals. Some clones are missing from TCRdb's copy, which holds only in-frame ones; the method was immunoSEQ multiplex PCR. The table lists about 2.1 million clones, around 95% of them singletons, with around 1.7% in the top ten. CDR3 length: 15 amino acids. CDR1 is SEHNR, CDR2 FQNEAQ, per germline (reference sequence). The V and J ends lost 1 base and 8 bases respectively, with 17 bases between them. Naive CD8 populations comprised CD45RO-negative cells positively selected for CCR7, excluding terminally differentiated effector memory CD45RA+ cells.

The sequencing sample was made of naive CD8+ T cells from PBMCs. The sequence came from a man between 18 and 35 years old in good health. Some clones in this sample may be carry-over from other donors' samples. The gene calls are TRBV7-9 and TRBJ1-2; a weak D match, TRBD1 (6 bases). CDR3 coding DNA: TGTGCCAGCAGCTTAGTCTTAACGGGGGCGGCGGGCTACACCTTC. Translating it yields CASSLVLTGAAGYTF.